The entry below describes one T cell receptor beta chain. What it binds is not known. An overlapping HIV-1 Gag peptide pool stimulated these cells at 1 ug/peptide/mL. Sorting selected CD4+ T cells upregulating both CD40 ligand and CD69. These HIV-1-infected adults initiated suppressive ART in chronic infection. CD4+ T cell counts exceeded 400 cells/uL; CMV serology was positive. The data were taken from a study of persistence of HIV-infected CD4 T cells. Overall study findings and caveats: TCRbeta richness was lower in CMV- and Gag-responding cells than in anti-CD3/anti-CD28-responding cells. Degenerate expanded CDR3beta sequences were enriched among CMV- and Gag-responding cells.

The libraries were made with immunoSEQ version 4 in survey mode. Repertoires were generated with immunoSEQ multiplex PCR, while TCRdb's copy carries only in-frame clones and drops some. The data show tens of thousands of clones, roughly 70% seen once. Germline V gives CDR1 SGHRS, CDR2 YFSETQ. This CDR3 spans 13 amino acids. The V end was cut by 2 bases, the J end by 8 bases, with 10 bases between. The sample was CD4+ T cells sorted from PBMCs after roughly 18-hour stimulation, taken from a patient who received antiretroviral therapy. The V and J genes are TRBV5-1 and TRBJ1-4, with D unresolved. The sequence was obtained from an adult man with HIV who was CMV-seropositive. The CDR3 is CASSFQVSEKLFF. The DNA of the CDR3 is TGCGCCAGCAGCTTCCAGGTTTCAGAAAAACTGTTTTTT.